This T cell receptor beta chain was documented in a study of blood T cell repertoires in COVID-19. Overall study context: The United States, Italy and Spain supplied acute and convalescent COVID-19 samples.

Original methodology: The authors estimated nucleated cell counts from reference gene primer amplification. Profiled with immunoSEQ multiplex PCR; TCRdb holds only in-frame clones, not every one. D and trimming come from the DNA, and the V and J calls and clone size come from that table. This table has over 150,000 clones, about 85% appearing once. The germline V gene has CDR1 MNHEY and CDR2 SVGEGT. CDR3 length: 14 amino acids. With 6 bases removed from V and 1 base from J, the gap between germline ends came to 12 bases. The clonotype originates from a man aged 55 to 70 with COVID-19, enrolled during active disease. Sample: peripheral blood. This rearrangement joins TRBV6-2 or TRBV6-3 to TRBJ1-1, with no clear D. This CDR3 is CASSSGRTNTEAFF. CDR3 DNA: TGTGCCAGCAGCTCAGGCCGAACGAACACTGAAGCTTTCTTT.